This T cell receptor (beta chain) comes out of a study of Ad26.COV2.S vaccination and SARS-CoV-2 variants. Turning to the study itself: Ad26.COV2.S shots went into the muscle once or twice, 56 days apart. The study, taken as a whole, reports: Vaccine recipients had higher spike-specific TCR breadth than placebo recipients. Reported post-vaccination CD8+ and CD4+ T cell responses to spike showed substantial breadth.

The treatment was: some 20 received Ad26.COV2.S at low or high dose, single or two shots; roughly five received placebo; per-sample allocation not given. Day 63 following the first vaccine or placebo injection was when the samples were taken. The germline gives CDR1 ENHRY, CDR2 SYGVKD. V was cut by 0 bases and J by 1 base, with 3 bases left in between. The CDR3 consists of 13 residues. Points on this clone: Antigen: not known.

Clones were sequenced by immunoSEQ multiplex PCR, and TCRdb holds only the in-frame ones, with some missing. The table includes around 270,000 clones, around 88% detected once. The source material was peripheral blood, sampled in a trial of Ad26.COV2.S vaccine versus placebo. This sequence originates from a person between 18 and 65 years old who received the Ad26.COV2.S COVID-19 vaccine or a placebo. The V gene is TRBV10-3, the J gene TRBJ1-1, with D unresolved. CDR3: CAISESKNTEAFF. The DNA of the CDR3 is TGTGCCATCAGTGAGTCGAAGAACACTGAAGCTTTCTTT.